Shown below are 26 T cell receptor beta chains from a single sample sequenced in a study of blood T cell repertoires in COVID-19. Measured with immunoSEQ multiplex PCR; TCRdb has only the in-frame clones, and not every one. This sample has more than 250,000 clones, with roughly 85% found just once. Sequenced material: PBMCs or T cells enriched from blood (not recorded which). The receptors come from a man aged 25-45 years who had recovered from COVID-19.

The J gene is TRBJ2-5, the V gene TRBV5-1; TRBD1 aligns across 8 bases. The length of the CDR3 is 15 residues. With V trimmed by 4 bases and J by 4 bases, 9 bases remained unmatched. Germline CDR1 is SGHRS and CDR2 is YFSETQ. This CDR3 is CASSLAGTGIETQYF. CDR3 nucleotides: TGCGCCAGCAGCCTAGCCGGGACAGGAATAGAGACCCAGTACTTC.

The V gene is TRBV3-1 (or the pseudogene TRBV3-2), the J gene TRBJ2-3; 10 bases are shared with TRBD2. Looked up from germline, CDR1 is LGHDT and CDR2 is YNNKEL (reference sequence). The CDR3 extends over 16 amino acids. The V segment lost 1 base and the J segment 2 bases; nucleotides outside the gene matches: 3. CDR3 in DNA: TGTGCCAGCAGCCAAGGTAGCGGGGGGCCCACAGATACGCAGTATTTT. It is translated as CASSQGSGGPTDTQYF.

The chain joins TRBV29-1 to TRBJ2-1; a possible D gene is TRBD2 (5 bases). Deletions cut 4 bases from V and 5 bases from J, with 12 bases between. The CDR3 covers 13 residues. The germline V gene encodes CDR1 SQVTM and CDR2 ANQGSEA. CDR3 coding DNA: TGCAGCGTTGGCAACGGGGTAGACAATGAGCAGTTCTTC. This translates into CSVGNGVDNEQFF.

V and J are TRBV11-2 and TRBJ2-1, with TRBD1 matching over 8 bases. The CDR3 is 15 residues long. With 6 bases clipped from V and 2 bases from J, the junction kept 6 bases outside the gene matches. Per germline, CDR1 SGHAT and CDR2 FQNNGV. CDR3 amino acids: CASSYTGGTYNEQFF. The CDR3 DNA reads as TGTGCCAGCAGTTATACAGGGGGGACCTACAATGAGCAGTTCTTC.

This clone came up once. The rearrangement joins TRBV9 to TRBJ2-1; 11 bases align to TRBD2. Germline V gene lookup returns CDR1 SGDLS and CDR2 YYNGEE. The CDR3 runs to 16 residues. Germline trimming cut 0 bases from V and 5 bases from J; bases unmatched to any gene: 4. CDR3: CASSVGLAGGHNEQFF. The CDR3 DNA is TGTGCCAGCAGCGTAGGCCTAGCGGGGGGCCACAATGAGCAGTTCTTC.

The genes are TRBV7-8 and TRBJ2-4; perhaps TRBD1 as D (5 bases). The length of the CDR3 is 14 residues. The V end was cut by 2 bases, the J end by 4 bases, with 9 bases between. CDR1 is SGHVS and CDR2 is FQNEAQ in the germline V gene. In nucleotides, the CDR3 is TGTGCCAGCAGCTTACTCCAGGGTAAAAACATTCAGTACTTC. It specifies CASSLLQGKNIQYF.

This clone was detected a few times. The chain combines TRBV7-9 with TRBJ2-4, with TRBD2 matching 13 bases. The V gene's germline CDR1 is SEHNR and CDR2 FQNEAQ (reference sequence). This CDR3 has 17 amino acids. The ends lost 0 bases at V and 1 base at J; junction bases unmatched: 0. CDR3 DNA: TGTGCCAGCAGCTTAGCGGGACTAGCGGGGGCCAAAAACATTCAGTACTTC. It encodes CASSLAGLAGAKNIQYF.

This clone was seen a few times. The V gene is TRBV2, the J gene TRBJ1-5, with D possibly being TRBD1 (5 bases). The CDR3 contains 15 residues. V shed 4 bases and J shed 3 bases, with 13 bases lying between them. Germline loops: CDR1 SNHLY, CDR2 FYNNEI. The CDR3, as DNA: TGTGCCAGCAGTGCTGGGGGAGGGAACAATCAGCCCCAGCATTTT. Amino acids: CASSAGGGNNQPQHF.

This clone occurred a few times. The CDR3 nucleotides read TGCGCCAGCAGCTTGGCCTCGGCCAGGGTCTACAATGAGCAGTTCTTC. It yields the protein CASSLASARVYNEQFF. This chain links TRBV5-1 with TRBJ2-1; possibly TRBD1 for D (5 bases). V lost 0 bases, J lost 3 bases, and 13 bases lay in between. Looked up from germline, CDR1 is SGHRS and CDR2 is YFSETQ. The CDR3 totals 16 residues.

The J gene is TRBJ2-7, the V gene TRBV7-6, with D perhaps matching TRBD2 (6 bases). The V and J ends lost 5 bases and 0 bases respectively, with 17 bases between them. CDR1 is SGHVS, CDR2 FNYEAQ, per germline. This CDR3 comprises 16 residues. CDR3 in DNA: TGTGCCAGCAGCCCGAGGGCGGGATCGCGCTCCTACGAGCAGTACTTC. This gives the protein CASSPRAGSRSYEQYF. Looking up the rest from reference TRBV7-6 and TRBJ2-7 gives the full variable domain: GAGVSQSPRYKVTKRGQDVALRCDPISGHVSLYWYRQALGQGPEFLTYFNYEAQQDKSGLPNDRFSAERPEGSISTLTIQRTEQRDSAMYRCASSPRAGSRSYEQYFGPGTRLTVT.

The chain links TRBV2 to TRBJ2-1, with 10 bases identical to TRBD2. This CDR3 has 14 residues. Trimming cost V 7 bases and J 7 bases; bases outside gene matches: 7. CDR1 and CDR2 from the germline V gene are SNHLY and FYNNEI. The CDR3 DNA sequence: TGTGCCAGCACCCTAGCGGGGGCTGGGAATGAGCAGTTCTTC. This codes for CASTLAGAGNEQFF.

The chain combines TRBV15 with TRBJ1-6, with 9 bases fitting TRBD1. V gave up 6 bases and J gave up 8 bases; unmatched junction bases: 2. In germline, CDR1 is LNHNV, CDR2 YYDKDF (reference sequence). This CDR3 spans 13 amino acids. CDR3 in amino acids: CATRRDRDSPLHF. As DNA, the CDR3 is TGTGCCACCAGGCGGGACAGGGATTCACCCCTCCACTTT.

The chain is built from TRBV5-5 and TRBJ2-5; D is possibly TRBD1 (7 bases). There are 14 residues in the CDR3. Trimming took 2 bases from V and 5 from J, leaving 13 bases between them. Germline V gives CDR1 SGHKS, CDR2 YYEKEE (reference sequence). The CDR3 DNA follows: TGTGCCAGCAGCTTAGGACCAGGGGGGGAGACCCAGTACTTC. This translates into CASSLGPGGETQYF.

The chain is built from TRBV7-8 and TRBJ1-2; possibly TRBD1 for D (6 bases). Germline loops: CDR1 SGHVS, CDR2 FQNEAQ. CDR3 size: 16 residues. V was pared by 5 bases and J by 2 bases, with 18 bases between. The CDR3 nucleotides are TGTGCCAGCAGCAAAGGGGGTCCAGGGGAGAACTATGGCTACACCTTC. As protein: CASSKGGPGENYGYTF.

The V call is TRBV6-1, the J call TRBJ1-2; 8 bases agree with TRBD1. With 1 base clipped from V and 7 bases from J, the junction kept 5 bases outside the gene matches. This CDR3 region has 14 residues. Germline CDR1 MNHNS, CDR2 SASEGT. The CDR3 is CASSEGQGQAGYTF. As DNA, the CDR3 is TGTGCCAGCAGTGAAGGACAGGGACAGGCTGGCTACACCTTC.

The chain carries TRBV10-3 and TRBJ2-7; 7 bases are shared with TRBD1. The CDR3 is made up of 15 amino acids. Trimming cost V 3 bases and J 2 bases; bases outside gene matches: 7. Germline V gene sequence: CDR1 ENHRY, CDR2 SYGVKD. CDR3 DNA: TGTGCCATCAGTGACCTCGGACAGGTAACCTACGAGCAGTACTTC. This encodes CAISDLGQVTYEQYF.

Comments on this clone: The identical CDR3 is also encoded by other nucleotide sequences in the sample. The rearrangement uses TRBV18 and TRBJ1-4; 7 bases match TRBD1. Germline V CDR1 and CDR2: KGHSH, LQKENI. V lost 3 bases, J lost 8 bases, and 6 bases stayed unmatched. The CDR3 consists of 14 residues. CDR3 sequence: CASSPRGFGEKLFF. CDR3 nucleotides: TGTGCCAGCTCACCCAGGGGGTTTGGCGAAAAACTGTTTTTT. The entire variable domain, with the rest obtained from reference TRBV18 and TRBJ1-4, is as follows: NAGVMQNPRHLVRRRGQEARLRCSPMKGHSHVYWYRQLPEEGLKFMVYLQKENIIDESGMPKERFSAEFPKEGPSILRIQQVVRGDSAAYFCASSPRGFGEKLFFGSGTQLSVL.

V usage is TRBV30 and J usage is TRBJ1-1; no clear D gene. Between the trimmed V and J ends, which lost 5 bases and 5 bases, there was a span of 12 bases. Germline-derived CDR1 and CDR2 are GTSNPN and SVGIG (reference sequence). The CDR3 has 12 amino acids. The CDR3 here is CAWVQAYTEAFF. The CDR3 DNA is TGTGCCTGGGTGCAGGCATATACTGAAGCTTTCTTT.

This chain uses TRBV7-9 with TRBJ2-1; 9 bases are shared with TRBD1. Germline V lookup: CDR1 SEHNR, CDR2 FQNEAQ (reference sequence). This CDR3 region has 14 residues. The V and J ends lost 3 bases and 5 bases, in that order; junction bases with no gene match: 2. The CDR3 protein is CASSLGQGHNEQFF. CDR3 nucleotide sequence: TGTGCCAGCAGCTTGGGACAGGGTCACAATGAGCAGTTCTTC.

CDR3 protein: CASSLNAQYGYTF. CDR3 DNA sequence: TGTGCCAGCAGTTTAAACGCACAGTATGGCTACACCTTC. The chain has TRBV27 and TRBJ1-2; D not resolved. The CDR3 sequence is 13 residues long. The germline V gene has CDR1 MNHEY and CDR2 SMNVEV (reference sequence). Trimming shortened V by 2 bases and J by 5 bases, and 9 bases separated the two germline ends.

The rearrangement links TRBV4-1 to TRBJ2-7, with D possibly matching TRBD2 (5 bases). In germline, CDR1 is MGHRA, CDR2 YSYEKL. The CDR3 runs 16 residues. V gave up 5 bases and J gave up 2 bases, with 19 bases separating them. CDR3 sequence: CASSRTSIGLPYEQYF. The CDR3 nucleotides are TGCGCCAGCAGCAGGACTTCGATCGGGTTGCCCTACGAGCAGTACTTC.

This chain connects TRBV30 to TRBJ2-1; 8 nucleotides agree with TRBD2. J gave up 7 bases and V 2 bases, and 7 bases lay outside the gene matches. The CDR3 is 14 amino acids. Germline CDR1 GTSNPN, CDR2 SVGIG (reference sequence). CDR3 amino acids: CAWSFRGGKNEQFF. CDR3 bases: TGTGCCTGGAGTTTTCGGGGGGGAAAAAATGAGCAGTTCTTC.

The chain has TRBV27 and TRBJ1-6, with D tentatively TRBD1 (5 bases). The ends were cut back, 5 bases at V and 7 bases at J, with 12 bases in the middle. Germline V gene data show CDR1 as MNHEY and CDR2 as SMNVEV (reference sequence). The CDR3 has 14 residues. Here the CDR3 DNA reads TGTGCCAGCAGTGTCCAGGGAGGGAATTCACCCCTCCACTTT. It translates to CASSVQGGNSPLHF.

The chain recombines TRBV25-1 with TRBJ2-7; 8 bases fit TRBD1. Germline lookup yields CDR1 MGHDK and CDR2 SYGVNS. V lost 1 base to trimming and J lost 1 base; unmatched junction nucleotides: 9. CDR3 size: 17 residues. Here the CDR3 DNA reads TGTGCCAGCAGTGAATCCCGCTGGACAGGGAATTCCTACGAGCAGTACTTC. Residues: CASSESRWTGNSYEQYF.

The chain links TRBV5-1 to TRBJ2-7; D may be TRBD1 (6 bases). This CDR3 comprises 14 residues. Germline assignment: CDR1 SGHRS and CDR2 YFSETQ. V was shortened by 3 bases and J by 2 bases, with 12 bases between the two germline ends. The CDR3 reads CASSSQGSTYEQYF. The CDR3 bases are TGCGCCAGCAGCTCCCAGGGGTCAACCTACGAGCAGTACTTC.

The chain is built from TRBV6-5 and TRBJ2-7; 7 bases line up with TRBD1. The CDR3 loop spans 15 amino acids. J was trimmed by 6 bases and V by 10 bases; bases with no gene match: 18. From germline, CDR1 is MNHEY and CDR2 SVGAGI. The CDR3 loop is CAILQDRDRFFEQYF. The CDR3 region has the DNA TGTGCCATCTTACAAGACAGGGATCGGTTCTTCGAGCAGTACTTC.